The 32 T cell receptor beta chains reported below all come from one sample, sequenced in a study of metastatic and nonmetastatic thyroid tumors. No patient had received any treatment before thyroid surgery. MiXCR was used by TCRdb to re-call the PCR reads. The sample yields 60,000 to 85,000 clones, 18% seen once. Sequencing input: blood. These receptors came from a female donor with papillary thyroid cancer or a benign thyroid nodule (not recorded which). Some clones in this sample may be carry-over from other donors' samples.

This chain connects TRBV6-1 to TRBJ1-5; the D is unclear. Per the germline V gene, CDR1 is MNHNS and CDR2 is SASEGT. Trimming pared 6 bases from V and 5 bases from J, leaving 14 bases between. This CDR3 has 14 amino acids. The CDR3 DNA sequence: TGTGCCAGCAGCGAATTGGTGAGGCATCAGCCCCAGCATTTT. It codes for CASSELVRHQPQHF.

This clone appeared many times. The chain uses TRBV12-3 or TRBV12-4 and TRBJ2-7; 7 nucleotides align to TRBD1. The V gene end was trimmed by 5 bases and the J gene end by 5 bases; junction bases not matched to a gene: 12. This CDR3 comprises 15 residues. The CDR3 is CASSQRTGVRNEQYF. As DNA, the CDR3 is TGTGCCAGCAGTCAGAGGACAGGAGTGAGAAACGAGCAGTACTTC.

The chain carries TRBV6-1 and TRBJ2-7; 11 nucleotides agree with TRBD2. Germline-derived CDR1 and CDR2 are MNHNS and SASEGT. The CDR3 runs to 18 residues. The V segment lost 5 bases and the J segment 0 bases; nucleotides outside the gene matches: 12. CDR3 in DNA: TGTGCCAGCAGTAAGGCTAGCGGGAGGTACTTTATCTCCTACGAGCAGTACTTC. Translating it yields CASSKASGRYFISYEQYF.

This clone was counted ten times or more. The chain is built from TRBV5-1 and TRBJ2-7, with D tentatively TRBD1 or TRBD2 (5 bases each). Germline lookup yields CDR1 SGHRS and CDR2 YFSETQ. V lost 5 bases and J lost 5, with 17 bases in between. The CDR3 loop spans 14 amino acids. Here the CDR3 reads CASRGVGWADEQYF. In nucleotides, the CDR3 is TGCGCCAGCAGGGGGGTTGGGTGGGCCGACGAGCAGTACTTC.

The J gene is TRBJ2-7, the V gene TRBV11-2, with D perhaps matching TRBD1 or TRBD2 (5 bases each). The ends were cut back, 3 bases at V and 3 bases at J, with 15 bases in the middle. The CDR3 consists of 15 residues. Germline CDR1 SGHAT, CDR2 FQNNGV. The CDR3: CASSFSSVGRYEQYF. The CDR3 DNA sequence: TGTGCCAGCAGCTTTTCGTCGGTGGGACGCTACGAGCAGTACTTC.

This clone was seen just once. The chain recombines TRBV4-2 with TRBJ2-5; D could derive from TRBD1 or TRBD2 (5 bases each). CDR3 length: 13 amino acids. Germline CDR1 and CDR2: LGHNA and YNFKEQ. Trimming removed 0 bases from V and 9 bases from J, with 11 bases in between. In DNA, the CDR3 is TGTGCCAGCAGCCAAGATATCGGGGCGCCCCAGTACTTC. Translated, it gives CASSQDIGAPQYF.

The V gene is TRBV20-1, the J gene TRBJ1-1; the D gene is possibly TRBD1 (6 bases). Trimming shortened V by 4 bases and J by 4 bases, and 19 bases separated the two germline ends. The CDR3 runs 15 residues. The germline V gene encodes CDR1 DFQATT and CDR2 SNEGSKA (reference sequence). CDR3 nucleotides: TGCAGTGCTAACCTCGACAGGTATACTAGCACTGAAGCTTTCTTT. It specifies CSANLDRYTSTEAFF.

This clone was observed many times. This chain connects TRBV12-3 or TRBV12-4 to TRBJ1-1; tentatively, D is TRBD1 (5 bases). Trimming removed 4 bases from V and 3 bases from J, with 6 bases in between. This CDR3 has 12 amino acids. The CDR3 DNA sequence: TGTGCCAGCAGTTGGACATACACTGAAGCTTTCTTT. Encoded protein: CASSWTYTEAFF.

This clone occurred a few times. The chain joins TRBV28 to TRBJ2-5; TRBD1 matches at 8 bases. From germline, CDR1 is MDHEN and CDR2 SYDVKM. Losses at the gene ends were 5 bases for V and 7 bases for J; bases not matched to a gene: 6. The CDR3 length is 13 residues. The CDR3 spells CASSGQGGGTQYF. CDR3 DNA sequence: TGTGCCAGCAGTGGACAGGGTGGGGGGACCCAGTACTTC. The full variable domain, rest sourced from reference TRBV28 and TRBJ2-5, is DVKVTQSSRYLVKRTGEKVFLECVQDMDHENMFWYRQDPGLGLRLIYFSYDVKMKEKGDIPEGYSVSREKKERFSLILESASTNQTSMYLCASSGQGGGTQYFGPGTRLLVL.

This clone was detected ten times or more. The genes are TRBV19 and TRBJ2-7; tentatively, D is TRBD2 (5 bases). This CDR3 is built from 12 residues. Per the germline V gene, CDR1 is LNHDA and CDR2 is SQIVND (reference sequence). V was cut by 3 bases and J by 8 bases, with 11 bases left in between. Here the CDR3 reads CASSIGAAQQYF. The DNA for the CDR3 is TGTGCCAGTAGTATCGGAGCGGCCCAGCAGTACTTC.

This clone appeared a few times. The gene calls are TRBV28 and TRBJ1-2, with D maybe TRBD1 (6 bases). Germline V gene data show CDR1 as MDHEN and CDR2 as SYDVKM. V lost 2 bases and J lost 2, with 9 bases in between. This CDR3 has 14 residues. CDR3 nucleotide sequence: TGTGCCAGCAGTTTACGACAGGACAACTATGGCTACACCTTC. Its translation: CASSLRQDNYGYTF.

The chain uses TRBV7-3 and TRBJ2-3; TRBD2 might be the D (6 bases). Germline V gives CDR1 SGHTA, CDR2 FQGTGA. Trimming removed 2 bases at V and 4 bases at J, with 7 bases between. The CDR3 is made up of 13 amino acids. Written as DNA, the CDR3 is TGTGCCAGCAGCTTAGGGAGGTCAGATACGCAGTATTTT. Translation: CASSLGRSDTQYF.

Many counts were recorded for this clone. The gene calls are TRBV20-1 and TRBJ1-1, with D uncertain. The CDR3 extends over 13 amino acids. In germline, CDR1 is DFQATT, CDR2 SNEGSKA (reference sequence). Trimming shortened V by 3 bases and J by 3 bases, and 11 bases separated the two germline ends. The CDR3 reads CSARDLGDTEAFF. CDR3 coding DNA: TGCAGTGCTAGGGACCTGGGAGACACTGAAGCTTTCTTT.

V gene TRBV6-4 combines with J gene TRBJ2-3; no firm D call. CDR3 length: 14 amino acids. The germline V gene has CDR1 MRHNA and CDR2 SNTAGT. The V end was cut by 3 bases, the J end by 2 bases, with 9 bases between. In DNA, the CDR3 is TGTGCCAGCAGTGAGATAGCAGACACAGATACGCAGTATTTT. This gives the protein CASSEIADTDTQYF.

This clone came up many times. The chain links TRBV5-1 to TRBJ2-7; 10 bases agree with TRBD1. Germline V gives CDR1 SGHRS, CDR2 YFSETQ. Trimming removed 3 bases from V and 3 bases from J; junction bases left unmatched: 0. The CDR3 loop spans 13 amino acids. The CDR3 nucleotides are TGCGCCAGCAGCTGGACAGGGGGCTACGAGCAGTACTTC. The encoded protein is CASSWTGGYEQYF.

The sample holds many counts of this clone. The V gene is TRBV9, the J gene TRBJ2-2, with TRBD2 as a possible D gene (6 bases). Germline V gives CDR1 SGDLS, CDR2 YYNGEE. Trimming cost V 0 bases and J 3 bases, with 12 bases left between them. There are 16 residues in the CDR3. The CDR3 is CASSVGVTRHTGELFF. The CDR3 DNA is TGTGCCAGCAGCGTAGGGGTGACTAGACACACCGGGGAGCTGTTTTTT. The full variable domain, its missing parts supplied by reference TRBV9 and TRBJ2-2, is DSGVTQTPKHLITATGQRVTLRCSPRSGDLSVYWYQQSLDQGLQFLIQYYNGEERAKGNILERFSAQQFPDLHSELNLSSLELGDSALYFCASSVGVTRHTGELFFGEGSRLTVL.

The sample holds many counts of this clone. The V and J genes are TRBV7-9 and TRBJ2-2, with a weak D call TRBD2 (5 bases). The V end was cut by 4 bases, the J end by 6 bases, with 6 bases between. This CDR3 has 12 residues. Germline V CDR1 and CDR2: SEHNR, FQNEAQ (reference sequence). In DNA, the CDR3 is TGTGCCAGCAGCTCGAGGGCCGGGGAGCTGTTTTTT. Residues: CASSSRAGELFF.

This clone turned up a few times. This sequence joins TRBV6-2 or TRBV6-3 and TRBJ2-7; tentatively, D is TRBD1 (6 bases). Germline V lookup: CDR1 MNHEY, CDR2 SVGEGT. Between the trimmed V and J ends, which lost 5 bases and 0 bases, there was a span of 14 bases. The CDR3 has 15 amino acids. The CDR3 DNA is TGTGCCAGCAGTAAACTGACAGGAATCTCCTACGAGCAGTACTTC. This encodes CASSKLTGISYEQYF.

This clone was counted ten times or more. The chain joins TRBV3-1 to TRBJ1-5, with D unresolved. The V gene lost 0 bases and the J gene lost 2 bases, with 11 bases spanning the gap. CDR1 is LGHDT, CDR2 YNNKEL, per germline (reference sequence). The CDR3 sequence is 16 residues long. The DNA for the CDR3 is TGTGCCAGCAGCCAAGATGCCGGTGGGGGCAATCAGCCCCAGCATTTT. This encodes CASSQDAGGGNQPQHF.

With regard to this clone: This may arise from a read error, as a much more abundant clone is one base away. J is TRBJ2-1 and V is TRBV2; TRBD2 might be the D (5 bases). Per germline, CDR1 SNHLY and CDR2 FYNNEI. The CDR3 covers 13 residues. This CDR3 reads CVSTSSLINEQFF. CDR3 DNA sequence: TGTGTCAGCACTAGTTCCCTAATCAATGAGCAGTTCTTC. The variable domain in full, completed from reference TRBV2 and TRBJ2-1, reads EPEVTQTPSHQVTQMGQEVILRCVPISNHLYFYWYRQILGQKVEFLVSFYNNEISEKSEIFDDQFSVERPDGSNFTLKIRSTKLEDSAMYFCVSTSSLINEQFFGPGTRLTVL.

The genes are TRBV6-1 and TRBJ1-1; D not resolved. The CDR3 is made up of 11 amino acids. Germline CDR1 and CDR2: MNHNS and SASEGT. Deletions cut 3 bases from V and 10 bases from J, with 9 bases between. CDR3 nucleotides: TGTGCCAGCAGTGACACCCAAGGAGCTTTCTTT. This gives the protein CASSDTQGAFF.

This clone was observed a few times. One junction end does not reproduce the germline sequence, and a read error may be involved. V usage is TRBV6-1 and J usage is TRBJ2-7; 9 positions agree with TRBD1. The CDR3 consists of 18 residues. Germline V CDR1 and CDR2: MNHNS, SASEGT. In nucleotides, the CDR3 is TGTGCCGGCAGTGAATTCCTCCCCCGAGTGACAGGGGGCTACGAGCAGTACTTC. Its translation is CAGSEFLPRVTGGYEQYF.

This clone has a count of ten or more. The V and J genes are TRBV28 and TRBJ2-1; D gene uncertain. V lost 6 bases, J lost 5 bases, and 17 bases lay in between. This CDR3 contains 15 residues. Germline CDR1 MDHEN, CDR2 SYDVKM. The CDR3 spells CASSLLGEPNNEQFF. The CDR3 nucleotides read TGTGCCAGCAGCCTTCTTGGGGAACCGAACAATGAGCAGTTCTTC.

In this sample, this clone turned up many times. The chain combines TRBV28 with TRBJ2-1, with a possible D match to TRBD2 (7 bases). V was trimmed by 2 bases and J by 3 bases, leaving 26 bases between them. This CDR3 is built from 20 residues. CDR1 is MDHEN and CDR2 is SYDVKM in the germline V gene. The CDR3 loop reads CASSLPTLGGRDYHYNEQFF. DNA of the CDR3: TGTGCCAGCAGTTTACCCACCTTGGGGGGCAGGGACTACCACTACAATGAGCAGTTCTTC.

This clone was recorded a few times. The chain recombines TRBV12-3 or TRBV12-4 with TRBJ2-1; D perhaps matches TRBD2 (5 bases). The CDR3 is 15 residues long. The V end was cut by 7 bases, the J end by 6 bases, with 19 bases between. This CDR3 is CASITPAVSPNEQFF. CDR3 nucleotide sequence: TGTGCCAGCATTACCCCAGCGGTCTCTCCCAATGAGCAGTTCTTC.

This clone was found once. The chain couples TRBV5-1 to TRBJ2-7, with a possible D match to TRBD2 (5 bases). The germline V gene has CDR1 SGHRS and CDR2 YFSETQ. There are 15 residues in the CDR3. Trimming removed 1 base from V and 1 base from J, with 12 bases in between. The CDR3 region has the DNA TGCGCCAGCAGCTTGTCGGGGATGGGTTCCTACGAGCAGTACTTC. It encodes CASSLSGMGSYEQYF.

The V gene is TRBV30, the J gene TRBJ2-7; TRBD2 aligns across 9 bases. With 4 bases clipped from V and 1 base from J, the junction kept 5 bases outside the gene matches. CDR3 length: 14 amino acids. Germline V gives CDR1 GTSNPN, CDR2 SVGIG (reference sequence). The CDR3 bases are TGTGCCTGGACCTTGACTAGCGGTTCCTACGAGCAGTACTTC. Protein: CAWTLTSGSYEQYF. Complete variable domain (other parts from reference TRBV30 and TRBJ2-7): SQTIHQWPATLVQPVGSPLSLECTVEGTSNPNLYWYRQAAGRGLQLLFYSVGIGQISSEVPQNLSASRPQDRQFILSSKKLLLSDSGFYLCAWTLTSGSYEQYFGPGTRLTVT.

This clone was observed at least ten times. The same CDR3 can be traced to other DNA sequences in this sample. The chain is built from TRBV19 and TRBJ1-5; 11 bases fit TRBD1. This CDR3 has 14 residues. The V gene end was trimmed by 7 bases and the J gene end by 6 bases; junction bases not matched to a gene: 5. Germline loops: CDR1 LNHDA, CDR2 SQIVND (reference sequence). The CDR3 DNA is TGTGCCAGTAAGGGGACAGGGGGTAGTCAGCCCCAGCATTTT. Protein: CASKGTGGSQPQHF.

Many counts were recorded for this clone. This chain links TRBV28 with TRBJ1-1; no firm D call. Germline values: CDR1 MDHEN, CDR2 SYDVKM. This CDR3 region has 15 residues. V was trimmed by 4 bases and J by 4 bases, leaving 16 bases between them. The CDR3 is CASSYSSDPATEAFF. CDR3 coding DNA: TGTGCCAGCAGTTATAGTTCAGACCCAGCCACTGAAGCTTTCTTT.

This clone was counted a single time. The chain links TRBV11-2 to TRBJ2-1, with 8 bases that match TRBD2. Germline loops: CDR1 SGHAT, CDR2 FQNNGV. The CDR3 runs 16 residues. After removal of 0 bases from V and 2 bases from J, the junction contained 3 bases not matched to a gene. DNA of the CDR3: TGTGCCAGCAGCTTAGATCGAGCGGGAGCCTACAATGAGCAGTTCTTC. Its translation is CASSLDRAGAYNEQFF.

This rearrangement joins TRBV19 to TRBJ2-5; D is ambiguous. Germline V gene sequence: CDR1 LNHDA, CDR2 SQIVND (reference sequence). The CDR3 is 11 amino acids. V was cut by 3 bases and J by 4 bases, with 3 bases left in between. CDR3 sequence (DNA): TGTGCCAGTAGTATGGGAGAGACCCAGTACTTC. It is translated as CASSMGETQYF. The full variable domain, completed using reference TRBV19 and TRBJ2-5, is DGGITQSPKYLFRKEGQNVTLSCEQNLNHDAMYWYRQDPGQGLRLIYYSQIVNDFQKGDIAEGYSVSREKKESFPLTVTSAQKNPTAFYLCASSMGETQYFGPGTRLLVL.

Ten or more counts support this clone. An end of the junction does not agree with germline; a read error may underlie this. The chain combines TRBV6-6 with TRBJ2-7; D is possibly TRBD1 (5 bases). Germline-derived CDR1 and CDR2 are MNHNY and SVGAGI (reference sequence). CDR3 length: 15 amino acids. The CDR3 spells CASSYTGSPSHEQYF. CDR3 DNA: TGTGCCAGCAGTTACACAGGCTCCCCCTCCCACGAGCAGTACTTC.